Below are 24 T cell receptor beta chains sequenced from a single sample in a study of human CD8 memory T cell subsets. UMI-labeled 5' RACE was used to make TCR beta libraries. TCRdb reprocessed the 5' RACE reads and reports one entry per CDR3 protein, with no DNA. In total, the table holds fewer than 11,000 distinct CDR3 sequences. The study classified TPEX cells as CCR7+ PD-1+ TIGIT+ early memory CD8+ T cells bearing exhausted-like traits. Sequencing input: CD8+ T cells from PBMCs. These receptor sequences come from a human donor in good health.

This rearrangement joins TRBV6-2 or TRBV6-3 to TRBJ2-1; the D call from TCRdb, TRBD1, cannot be confirmed without DNA. This CDR3 is built from 13 residues. Germline lookup yields CDR1 MNHEY and CDR2 SVGEGT. CDR3: CASRATVYNEQFF.

V usage is TRBV7-9 and J usage is TRBJ2-7; the D call of TRBD1 rests on TCRdb alone, since no DNA is present to check it. The germline V gene has CDR1 SEHNR and CDR2 FQNEAQ (reference sequence). The CDR3 is 15 amino acids. This CDR3 reads CASSPPGTVIYEQYF.

The rearrangement uses TRBV5-1 and TRBJ2-5; the D gene TCRdb calls, TRBD2, cannot be checked with no DNA. The CDR3 consists of 14 residues. From germline, CDR1 is SGHRS and CDR2 YFSETQ. CDR3 amino acids: CASRQAGVQETQYF.

The genes are TRBV28 and TRBJ2-5; TCRdb names TRBD1, which stays unverified in the absence of DNA. The germline CDR1 and CDR2 sequences are MDHEN and SYDVKM. The length of the CDR3 is 13 residues. The CDR3: CASSPTGQETQYF.

By frequency, this clonotype is medium-sized. The chain recombines TRBV7-3 with TRBJ2-1; the D call from TCRdb, TRBD2, cannot be confirmed without DNA. The CDR3 is 17 residues long. Germline-derived CDR1 and CDR2 are SGHTA and FQGTGA. The CDR3 here is CASSLTGTTYAHNEQFF.

The CDR3 is CASSPRGTPWEQYF. This chain uses TRBV7-9 with TRBJ2-7; with no DNA, the TCRdb D assignment of TRBD1 cannot be verified. The CDR3 contains 14 residues. Germline V gene data show CDR1 as SEHNR and CDR2 as FQNEAQ (reference sequence).

The rearrangement joins TRBV20-1 to TRBJ1-2; TCRdb selects TRBD1, and the lack of DNA leaves this call unchecked. Germline CDR1 DFQATT, CDR2 SNEGSKA (reference sequence). CDR3 length: 11 residues. This CDR3 is CSGRQGNGYTF.

The V gene is TRBV6-2 or TRBV6-3, the J gene TRBJ2-7; TCRdb's D call, TRBD2, is unchecked because there is no DNA. Germline V gives CDR1 MNHEY, CDR2 SVGEGT. The length of the CDR3 is 13 residues. This CDR3 is CASETTSEGEQYF.

The rearrangement uses TRBV20-1 and TRBJ2-7; TCRdb indicates TRBD1, and absent DNA this call remains unverified. The V gene's germline CDR1 is DFQATT and CDR2 SNEGSKA (reference sequence). This CDR3 contains 13 residues. The CDR3: CSARGPQTYEQYF.

The V gene is TRBV7-2, the J gene TRBJ2-1. The CDR3 loop spans 13 amino acids. Germline V lookup: CDR1 SGHTA, CDR2 FQGNSA. The CDR3 spells CASSLYSYNEQFF.

The chain links TRBV5-5 to TRBJ2-5; no DNA is available, so the TRBD1 call from TCRdb remains unchecked. CDR3 length: 16 residues. CDR1 is SGHKS and CDR2 is YYEKEE in the germline V gene (reference sequence). CDR3 amino acids: CASSSEGDQLQETQYF. Full variable domain (remainder filled in from reference TRBV5-5 and TRBJ2-5): DAGVTQSPTHLIKTRGQQVTLRCSPISGHKSVSWYQQVLGQGPQFIFQYYEKEERGRGNFPDRFSARQFPNYSSELNVNALLLGDSALYLCASSSEGDQLQETQYFGPGTRLLVL.

The chain employs TRBV7-9 and TRBJ2-7; the D gene TCRdb calls, TRBD2, cannot be checked with no DNA. CDR1 SEHNR and CDR2 FQNEAQ come from the germline V gene (reference sequence). The CDR3 covers 15 residues. The CDR3 is CASSLVGLANHEQYF.

In terms of frequency, this clonotype is medium-sized. The chain recombines TRBV5-6 with TRBJ1-2; the TRBD1 assignment by TCRdb is unverifiable without DNA. CDR1 is SGHDT, CDR2 YYEEEE, per germline. CDR3 length equals 17 residues. This CDR3 is CASRVSQGSLANYGYTF.

The rearrangement joins TRBV4-1 to TRBJ2-4. Per the germline V gene, CDR1 is MGHRA and CDR2 is YSYEKL. The CDR3 is 13 amino acids. CDR3 loop: CASSQDTYDIQYF.

This CDR3 reads CASSLGQGNEQFF. The chain employs TRBV5-1 and TRBJ2-1; TCRdb outputs TRBD1, but without DNA this stays unchecked. Looked up from germline, CDR1 is SGHRS and CDR2 is YFSETQ. The CDR3 extends over 13 amino acids.

This clonotype is called medium-sized (0.01 to 0.1%) based on its frequency. The chain carries TRBV5-6 and TRBJ1-3; the TCRdb call, TRBD1, lacks DNA for checking. Per the germline V gene, CDR1 is SGHDT and CDR2 is YYEEEE. The CDR3 contains 14 residues. CDR3 protein: CASSFGTGGNTIYF.

This chain joins TRBV11-2 and TRBJ1-4. The CDR3 contains 16 residues. The germline V gene has CDR1 SGHAT and CDR2 FQNNGV. CDR3 sequence reads: CASSREAYATNEKLFF. Full variable domain (outside the CDR3, taken from reference TRBV11-2 and TRBJ1-4): EAGVAQSPRYKIIEKRQSVAFWCNPISGHATLYWYQQILGQGPKLLIQFQNNGVVDDSQLPKDRFSAERLKGVDSTLKIQPAKLEDSAVYLCASSREAYATNEKLFFGSGTQLSVL.

The chain links TRBV30 to TRBJ1-1; the TRBD1 assignment by TCRdb is unverifiable without DNA. The CDR3 contains 21 residues. CDR1 is GTSNPN and CDR2 is SVGIG in the germline V gene (reference sequence). CDR3: CAWSVMKVFGTGWKRNTEAFF.

V gene TRBV2 combines with J gene TRBJ1-1; TCRdb's D call of TRBD1 is untestable without DNA. Germline assignment: CDR1 SNHLY and CDR2 FYNNEI. The CDR3 is made up of 18 amino acids. CDR3 residues: CASSEALRGSGMNTEAFF.

The gene calls are TRBV2 and TRBJ1-2; TCRdb's D call of TRBD1 is untestable without DNA. The CDR3 contains 14 residues. CDR1 and CDR2 (germline): SNHLY, FYNNEI. The CDR3 spells CASSEETGVYGYTF.

The CDR3 reads CASTNRDNPRDEQFF. The rearrangement uses TRBV6-6 and TRBJ2-1; the TCRdb D gene call, TRBD1, has no DNA to confirm it. The CDR3 has 15 residues. Germline-derived CDR1 and CDR2 are MNHNY and SVGAGI (reference sequence).

By frequency, this clonotype registers medium-sized. CDR3 sequence reads: CASTADTYYEQYF. The chain has TRBV6-1 and TRBJ2-7. The CDR3 consists of 13 residues. The germline gives CDR1 MNHNS, CDR2 SASEGT.

V and J are TRBV15 and TRBJ2-2. CDR3 length equals 16 residues. Germline values: CDR1 LNHNV, CDR2 YYDKDF (reference sequence). The CDR3 spells CATSRDHGPNTGELFF.

V usage is TRBV7-2 and J usage is TRBJ2-5. Germline CDR1 and CDR2: SGHTA and FQGNSA. The CDR3 is 14 residues long. This CDR3 reads CASSSSALKETQYF.